The rows below give T cell receptor beta chains drawn from one sample of a study of STAT5B mutations in CD4+ large granular lymphocyte leukemia. Data came from immunoSEQ multiplex PCR; TCRdb stores just in-frame clones and leaves some out. Of about 30,000 clones in the sample, about 81% were seen once. The sequencing input was CD4+ T cells from blood buffy coats. Receptors were obtained from a human donor in good health. The CDR3 runs from the conserved cysteine through the conserved F or W. D genes are given only for firm matches. Not all rows give a size; the values are once, few, many and, for expanded clones, a class.

j_call clone_size v_call d_call cdr3_aa cdr3_nt
TRBJ1-3 . TRBV4-2 . CASSQQIGGSGNTIYF TGTGCCAGCAGCCAGCAGATCGGGGGTTCTGGAAACACCATATATTTT
TRBJ2-3 . TRBV29-1 TRBD1 CSAGGADRGSTDTQYF TGCAGCGCTGGGGGCGCTGACAGGGGGAGCACAGATACGCAGTATTTT
TRBJ1-6 few TRBV20-1 . CSARDGIPLHF TGCAGTGCTAGAGATGGGATCCCCCTCCACTTT
TRBJ1-6 few TRBV28 . CASSAVGKVDNSPLHF TGTGCCAGCAGTGCCGTAGGGAAGGTGGATAATTCACCCCTCCACTTT
TRBJ2-5 . TRBV7-6 TRBD1 CASSSGQGIQETQYF TGTGCCAGCAGCTCGGGACAGGGGATCCAAGAGACCCAGTACTTC
TRBJ1-5 . TRBV7-8 . CASSPLGGTHQPQHF TGTGCCAGCAGCCCGCTGGGAGGGACCCATCAGCCCCAGCATTTT
TRBJ2-3 . TRBV30 TRBD2 CAWSVGLAGATDTQYF TGTGCCTGGAGTGTAGGTCTAGCGGGAGCCACAGATACGCAGTATTTT
TRBJ2-5 . TRBV27 TRBD1 CASSQGAGGQETQYF TGTGCCAGCAGTCAAGGAGCAGGGGGCCAAGAGACCCAGTACTTC
TRBJ2-7 . TRBV28 . CASSSPNEQYF TGTGCCAGCAGTTCACCGAACGAGCAGTACTTC
TRBJ2-5 . TRBV6-6 . CASSTPQGRETQYF TGTGCCAGCAGTACTCCCCAGGGGCGAGAGACCCAGTACTTC
TRBJ1-4 . TRBV5-1 TRBD1 CASNRGGSEKLFF TGCGCCAGTAACAGGGGCGGGAGTGAAAAACTGTTTTTT